Listed below are T cell receptor beta chains from one sample, sequenced in a study of blood T cells in healthy people across ages. Using its own MiXCR run on the 5' RACE reads, TCRdb lists one record per CDR3 protein. The sample includes approximately 800,000 distinct CDR3 sequences, about half of them seen just once. Sequenced input: blood. The receptors were gathered from a man older than 75 in good health. Both conserved end residues are part of each CDR3. A D gene is named only where the DNA matches it firmly. Not all rows give a size; the values are once, few, many and, for expanded clones, a class.

abundance: .; j_gene: TRBJ2-3; v_gene: TRBV18; d_gene: .; CDR3nt: TGTGCCAGCTCACCCGGCGGTAGTCGGGGACGGGGAGATACGCAGTATTTT; CDR3aa: CASSPGGSRGRGDTQYF
abundance: once; j_gene: TRBJ2-2; v_gene: TRBV9; d_gene: .; CDR3nt: TGTGCCAGCAGCCGAGTCTTGGACACCGGGGAGCTGTTTTTT; CDR3aa: CASSRVLDTGELFF
abundance: many; j_gene: TRBJ2-7; v_gene: TRBV21-1; d_gene: .; CDR3nt: TGTGCCAACTCCCGGGTGGAGTACTTC; CDR3aa: CANSRVEYF
abundance: few; j_gene: TRBJ2-1; v_gene: TRBV15; d_gene: TRBD1; CDR3nt: TGTGCCACCAGCAGTAGGACAGGGGCCTACAATGAGCAGTTCTTC; CDR3aa: CATSSRTGAYNEQFF
abundance: .; j_gene: TRBJ2-1; v_gene: TRBV3-1; d_gene: .; CDR3nt: TGTGCCAGCAGGAGGGACATGGTGGGAAATGAGCAGTTCTTC; CDR3aa: CASRRDMVGNEQFF
abundance: few; j_gene: TRBJ2-1; v_gene: TRBV12-3/TRBV12-4; d_gene: .; CDR3nt: TGTGCCAGCCTTTCGGCTGACTACAATGAGCAGTTCTTC; CDR3aa: CASLSADYNEQFF
abundance: many; j_gene: TRBJ2-7; v_gene: TRBV7-2; d_gene: .; CDR3nt: TGTGCCAGCAGCTTAGCGAGGACCTCCTACGAGCAGTACTTC; CDR3aa: CASSLARTSYEQYF
abundance: many; j_gene: TRBJ2-3; v_gene: TRBV4-3; d_gene: .; CDR3nt: TGCGCCAGCAGCCAGAATCTAGGGGATACGCAGTATTTT; CDR3aa: CASSQNLGDTQYF
abundance: .; j_gene: TRBJ2-3; v_gene: TRBV12-3/TRBV12-4; d_gene: .; CDR3nt: TGTGCCATCTCGGTCACAGATACGCAGTATTTT; CDR3aa: CAISVTDTQYF
abundance: few; j_gene: TRBJ2-7; v_gene: TRBV29-1; d_gene: TRBD1; CDR3nt: TGCAGCGTTAGCGGACAGGGGGCGGGCGAGCGGTACTTC; CDR3aa: CSVSGQGAGERYF
abundance: .; j_gene: TRBJ2-7; v_gene: TRBV3-1; d_gene: .; CDR3nt: TGTGCCAGCAGCCAAGTGGGGGTTTACGAGCAGTACTTC; CDR3aa: CASSQVGVYEQYF
abundance: few; j_gene: TRBJ1-4; v_gene: TRBV6-1; d_gene: TRBD1; CDR3nt: TGTGCCAGCAACCGACAGGGAGGTAGTGAAAAACTGTTTTTT; CDR3aa: CASNRQGGSEKLFF
abundance: .; j_gene: TRBJ2-7; v_gene: TRBV4-1; d_gene: .; CDR3nt: TGCGCCAGCAGCCAGGCCTTTGGGGGCGCACCCTACGAGCAGTACTTC; CDR3aa: CASSQAFGGAPYEQYF
abundance: .; j_gene: TRBJ2-7; v_gene: TRBV28; d_gene: TRBD1; CDR3nt: TGTGCCAGCAAACAGGGGATCTACGAGCAGTACTTC; CDR3aa: CASKQGIYEQYF
abundance: once; j_gene: TRBJ2-7; v_gene: TRBV12-3/TRBV12-4; d_gene: TRBD2; CDR3nt: TGTGCCAGCAGGCTAACTAGCGGGGGCTACAATGAGCAGTACTTC; CDR3aa: CASRLTSGGYNEQYF
abundance: .; j_gene: TRBJ2-3; v_gene: TRBV7-6; d_gene: .; CDR3nt: TGTGCCAGCAGCTTGACCCCCAAGGGTCCCTTAGATACGCAGTATTTT; CDR3aa: CASSLTPKGPLDTQYF
abundance: .; j_gene: TRBJ2-1; v_gene: TRBV6-2/TRBV6-3; d_gene: .; CDR3nt: TGTGCCAGCAGTTACAAAAAGGCGGGACCTGCCTACAATGAGCAGTTCTTC; CDR3aa: CASSYKKAGPAYNEQFF
abundance: .; j_gene: TRBJ1-1; v_gene: TRBV29-1; d_gene: .; CDR3nt: TGCAGCGTCGTAAGAAAGCTGTCATTATCTGAAGCTTTCTTT; CDR3aa: CSVVRKLSLSEAFF
abundance: .; j_gene: TRBJ2-7; v_gene: TRBV20-1; d_gene: TRBD1; CDR3nt: TGCAGTGCTAGAGTAGTTGGGACAGGGGTGGGCGAGCAGTACTTC; CDR3aa: CSARVVGTGVGEQYF
abundance: .; j_gene: TRBJ2-3; v_gene: TRBV10-3; d_gene: TRBD1; CDR3nt: TGTGCCATCAGTGAGTCGGAACAGGGGTATTGGACGGATACGCAGTATTTT; CDR3aa: CAISESEQGYWTDTQYF
abundance: .; j_gene: TRBJ2-7; v_gene: TRBV2; d_gene: TRBD2; CDR3nt: TGTGCCAGCAACCTACTAGCGGCTCCCTACGAGCAGTACTTC; CDR3aa: CASNLLAAPYEQYF
abundance: .; j_gene: TRBJ2-3; v_gene: TRBV7-6; d_gene: .; CDR3nt: TGTGCCAGCAGCTTACCTAGCGCCCCAGATACGCAGTATTTT; CDR3aa: CASSLPSAPDTQYF
abundance: .; j_gene: TRBJ2-2; v_gene: TRBV24-1; d_gene: TRBD2; CDR3nt: TGTGCCACCAGTGACCCCGGGAGGTCGAGCACCGGGGAGCTGTTTTTT; CDR3aa: CATSDPGRSSTGELFF
abundance: few; j_gene: TRBJ2-3; v_gene: TRBV24-1; d_gene: .; CDR3nt: TGTGCCACCAGCCCGGGACACCGAGCTAGCACAGATACGCAGTATTTT; CDR3aa: CATSPGHRASTDTQYF
abundance: .; j_gene: TRBJ2-3; v_gene: TRBV20-1; d_gene: .; CDR3nt: TGCAGTGCTCCGTCGGGAGTGGTCACAGATACGCAGTATTTT; CDR3aa: CSAPSGVVTDTQYF
abundance: .; j_gene: TRBJ2-7; v_gene: TRBV29-1; d_gene: .; CDR3nt: TGCAGCGTGAAGAGGGCAGGGCCGGACGAGCAGTACTTC; CDR3aa: CSVKRAGPDEQYF
abundance: .; j_gene: TRBJ2-1; v_gene: TRBV20-1; d_gene: .; CDR3nt: TGCAGTGCTAGTGGCGGGGTCCCCTACGAGCAGTTCTTC; CDR3aa: CSASGGVPYEQFF
abundance: .; j_gene: TRBJ2-1; v_gene: TRBV28; d_gene: TRBD2; CDR3nt: TGTGCCAGTAGTGTTCCCGGACTAGACGAGCAGTTCTTC; CDR3aa: CASSVPGLDEQFF
abundance: .; j_gene: TRBJ1-1; v_gene: TRBV20-1; d_gene: TRBD1; CDR3nt: TGCAGTGCCAGCACAATGACAGGGTGGAGCTTGATGAACACTGAAGCTTTCTTT; CDR3aa: CSASTMTGWSLMNTEAFF
abundance: few; j_gene: TRBJ2-3; v_gene: TRBV12-3/TRBV12-4; d_gene: .; CDR3nt: TGTGCCAGCACTTATAGGTGGTCCACCAGAGGGACAGATACGCAGTATTTT; CDR3aa: CASTYRWSTRGTDTQYF
abundance: .; j_gene: TRBJ1-5; v_gene: TRBV28; d_gene: TRBD1; CDR3nt: TGTGCCAGCAGTCCCTCCGGACAGGTTAGCAATCAGCCCCAGCATTTT; CDR3aa: CASSPSGQVSNQPQHF
abundance: .; j_gene: TRBJ1-2; v_gene: TRBV5-1; d_gene: .; CDR3nt: TGCGCCAGCAGCCCGGTCAGGGAAATTAACTATGGCTACACCTTC; CDR3aa: CASSPVREINYGYTF
abundance: few; j_gene: TRBJ2-3; v_gene: TRBV20-1; d_gene: TRBD2; CDR3nt: TGCAGTGCTAGAGGATTGGTAGCGGGAGCTAGCACAGATACGCAGTATTTT; CDR3aa: CSARGLVAGASTDTQYF
abundance: many; j_gene: TRBJ2-7; v_gene: TRBV6-2/TRBV6-3; d_gene: .; CDR3nt: TGTGCCAGCAGTTACTCGCCGGTTCTCTACGAGCAGTACTTC; CDR3aa: CASSYSPVLYEQYF
abundance: .; j_gene: TRBJ2-3; v_gene: TRBV20-1; d_gene: TRBD1; CDR3nt: TGCAGTGCTGGAGCAGGGACAGGGGGAATTACCACAGATACGCAGTATTTT; CDR3aa: CSAGAGTGGITTDTQYF
abundance: .; j_gene: TRBJ2-4; v_gene: TRBV29-1; d_gene: TRBD2; CDR3nt: TGCAGCGTGTTACAGACTAGCGGGAGGTTTGAGCAGTACTTC; CDR3aa: CSVLQTSGRFEQYF
abundance: .; j_gene: TRBJ2-1; v_gene: TRBV2; d_gene: .; CDR3nt: TGTGCCAGCAGTGGCAGCGTCGCTGAGCAGTTCTTC; CDR3aa: CASSGSVAEQFF
abundance: .; j_gene: TRBJ2-1; v_gene: TRBV11-2; d_gene: TRBD2; CDR3nt: TGTGCCAGCAGCTTACCACTAGCGGGAGGTAACAATGAGCAGTTCTTC; CDR3aa: CASSLPLAGGNNEQFF
abundance: many; j_gene: TRBJ2-1; v_gene: TRBV3-1; d_gene: .; CDR3nt: TGTGCCAGCAGCCAGCTCGGAGGGGAGAGGGAGGATGAGCAGTTCTTC; CDR3aa: CASSQLGGEREDEQFF
abundance: .; j_gene: TRBJ2-5; v_gene: TRBV4-2; d_gene: TRBD2; CDR3nt: TGTGCCAGCAGCCAAACTCTAGCGGGGGGCCCAGAGACCCAGTACTTC; CDR3aa: CASSQTLAGGPETQYF
abundance: .; j_gene: TRBJ2-1; v_gene: TRBV10-3; d_gene: .; CDR3nt: TGTGCCATCAGTGGGCAAACTAATGAGCAGTTCTTC; CDR3aa: CAISGQTNEQFF
abundance: .; j_gene: TRBJ2-7; v_gene: TRBV6-1; d_gene: .; CDR3nt: TGTGCCAGCAGTGAAGACCCAGGCAATCCCTACGAGCAGTACTTC; CDR3aa: CASSEDPGNPYEQYF
abundance: .; j_gene: TRBJ2-1; v_gene: TRBV29-1; d_gene: .; CDR3nt: TGCAGCGCAGCGGGGGACAGGGTCTACAATGAGCAGTTCTTC; CDR3aa: CSAAGDRVYNEQFF
abundance: .; j_gene: TRBJ2-2; v_gene: TRBV7-3; d_gene: .; CDR3nt: TGTGCCAGCAGCTTCGTACAGGGTGGCGCCGGGGAGCTGTTTTTT; CDR3aa: CASSFVQGGAGELFF
abundance: .; j_gene: TRBJ2-3; v_gene: TRBV12-3/TRBV12-4; d_gene: .; CDR3nt: TGTGCCAGCAGTCCGGGATCTAATTCGGATACGCAGTATTTT; CDR3aa: CASSPGSNSDTQYF
abundance: .; j_gene: TRBJ2-1; v_gene: TRBV9; d_gene: .; CDR3nt: TGTGCCAGCAGCGTAGGAGCCACAGCCTACAATGAGCAGTTCTTC; CDR3aa: CASSVGATAYNEQFF
abundance: .; j_gene: TRBJ2-7; v_gene: TRBV28; d_gene: .; CDR3nt: TGTGCCAGCAGTTCCCTGACCGAGCAGTACTTC; CDR3aa: CASSSLTEQYF
abundance: .; j_gene: TRBJ2-3; v_gene: TRBV5-1; d_gene: TRBD2; CDR3nt: TGCGCCAGCGACGGGGGGAGCACAGATACGCAGTATTTT; CDR3aa: CASDGGSTDTQYF
abundance: few; j_gene: TRBJ1-2; v_gene: TRBV29-1; d_gene: .; CDR3nt: TGCAGCGTAGGAGTGGAGGATCTCTATGGCTACACCTTC; CDR3aa: CSVGVEDLYGYTF
abundance: .; j_gene: TRBJ2-3; v_gene: TRBV6-6; d_gene: .; CDR3nt: TGTGCCAGCAGTTACGTATGGCCTCCTGGTCCCCCAGATACGCAGTATTTT; CDR3aa: CASSYVWPPGPPDTQYF
abundance: .; j_gene: TRBJ2-4; v_gene: TRBV9; d_gene: .; CDR3nt: TGTGCCAGCAGCGTAGGAGGTGCAGGGGTCATGAACATTCAGTACTTC; CDR3aa: CASSVGGAGVMNIQYF
abundance: .; j_gene: TRBJ2-5; v_gene: TRBV6-2/TRBV6-3; d_gene: .; CDR3nt: TGTGCCAGTAATGGACGGACCCAAGAGACCCAGTACTTC; CDR3aa: CASNGRTQETQYF
abundance: .; j_gene: TRBJ2-3; v_gene: TRBV7-2; d_gene: .; CDR3nt: TGTGCCAGCAGCTTAAACCCCTCCGGGGCAGATACGCAGTATTTT; CDR3aa: CASSLNPSGADTQYF
abundance: few; j_gene: TRBJ2-5; v_gene: TRBV20-1; d_gene: TRBD1; CDR3nt: TGCAGTGCGAAAGGGGACAGCTCGGGGACCCAGTACTTC; CDR3aa: CSAKGDSSGTQYF
abundance: .; j_gene: TRBJ2-1; v_gene: TRBV20-1; d_gene: .; CDR3nt: TGCAGTGCTAGCCAGGCCAAAGAGACCCAGTTCTTC; CDR3aa: CSASQAKETQFF
abundance: many; j_gene: TRBJ1-6; v_gene: TRBV9; d_gene: .; CDR3nt: TGTGCCAGCAGCGTAGCCGGGACGGAGAATTCACCCCTCCACTTT; CDR3aa: CASSVAGTENSPLHF